Below, 2 T cell receptor beta chains from the same sample are listed, as sequenced in a study of T cells in Graves' hyperthyroidism and ophthalmopathy (dated by TCRdb to the late 2010s). The library came from multiplex PCR. TCRdb records Illumina HiSeq 2000 as the sequencer. The TCR beta CDR3 regions were amplified from the RNA transcripts. The first round of RT-PCR for the TCR CDR3 was performed with the HTBI primer set and the Qiagen OneStep RT-PCR kit. TCRdb ran its own pipeline on the public reads, namely fastp trimming at Q25 and MiXCR clone calling, and kept in-frame beta chains. Each record represents a unique CDR3 protein, reported with the most common genes and DNA among its rows. In all, the sample holds some 600,000 distinct CDR3 sequences, and roughly 14% of those were seen once. Jointly, the top ten make up almost 6% of the sample. The material sequenced was blood. Receptor source: a woman between 25 and 40 years old with Graves' hyperthyroidism that later progressed to Graves' ophthalmopathy.

This clonotype came up many times. The chain links TRBV6-1 to TRBJ1-5; unclear D gene. CDR1 is MNHNS, CDR2 SASEGT, per germline. This CDR3 is 13 amino acids long. V lost 9 bases, J lost 5 bases, and 14 bases lay in between. This chain's CDR3 is CASSSRTDQPQHF. The CDR3 DNA reads TGTGCCAGTTCATCCCGCACGGATCAGCCCCAGCATTTT.

This clonotype was picked up many times. The chain has TRBV2 and TRBJ2-2, with 7 positions matching TRBD2. The CDR3 runs to 13 residues. Germline-derived CDR1 and CDR2 are SNHLY and FYNNEI. V lost 8 bases to trimming and J lost 3 bases; unmatched junction nucleotides: 3. CDR3 sequence reads: CASGRADTGELFF. DNA for the CDR3: TGTGCCAGCGGGAGGGCAGACACCGGGGAGCTGTTTTTT.